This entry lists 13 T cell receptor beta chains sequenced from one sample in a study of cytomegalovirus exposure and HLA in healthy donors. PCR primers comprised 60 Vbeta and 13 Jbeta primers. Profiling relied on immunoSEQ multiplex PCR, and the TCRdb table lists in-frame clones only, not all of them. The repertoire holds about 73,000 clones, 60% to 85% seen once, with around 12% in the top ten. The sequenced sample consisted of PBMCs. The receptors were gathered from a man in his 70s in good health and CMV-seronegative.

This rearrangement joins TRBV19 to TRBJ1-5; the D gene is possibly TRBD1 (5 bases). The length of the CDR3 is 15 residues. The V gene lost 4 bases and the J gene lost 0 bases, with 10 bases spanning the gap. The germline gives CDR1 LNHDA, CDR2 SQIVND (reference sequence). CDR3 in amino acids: CASSTGLDSNQPQHF. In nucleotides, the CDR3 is TGTGCCAGTAGTACAGGGCTAGATAGCAATCAGCCCCAGCATTTT.

In DNA form, the CDR3 reads TGCGCCAGCAGCTACCAGGGACTAGCGGGAGCCTTACTCCAAGAGACCCAGTACTTC. It yields the protein CASSYQGLAGALLQETQYF. The chain has TRBV5-1 and TRBJ2-5; 14 bases line up with TRBD2. The CDR3 loop spans 19 amino acids. Trimming at V came to 3 bases and at J to 1 base, leaving 11 bases not matched to a gene. Germline loops: CDR1 SGHRS, CDR2 YFSETQ.

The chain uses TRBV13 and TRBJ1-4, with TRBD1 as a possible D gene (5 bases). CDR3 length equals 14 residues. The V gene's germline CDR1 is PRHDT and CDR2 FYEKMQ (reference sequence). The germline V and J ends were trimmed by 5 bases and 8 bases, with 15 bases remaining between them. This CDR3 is CASSLQGSGEKLFF. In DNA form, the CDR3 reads TGTGCCAGCAGCCTCCAGGGAAGTGGAGAAAAACTGTTTTTT.

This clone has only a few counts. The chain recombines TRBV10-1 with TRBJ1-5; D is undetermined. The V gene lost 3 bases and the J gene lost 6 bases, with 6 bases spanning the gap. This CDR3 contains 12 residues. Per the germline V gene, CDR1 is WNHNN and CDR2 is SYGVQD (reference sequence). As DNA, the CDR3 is TGCGCCAGCAGTGACTCAGGTCAGCCCCAGCATTTT. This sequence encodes CASSDSGQPQHF.

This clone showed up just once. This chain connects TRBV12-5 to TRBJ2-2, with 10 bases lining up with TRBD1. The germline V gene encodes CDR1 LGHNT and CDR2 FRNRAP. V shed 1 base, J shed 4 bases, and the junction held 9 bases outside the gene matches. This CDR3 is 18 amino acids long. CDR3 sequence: CASGLDPSGQGFTGELFF. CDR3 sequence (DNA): TGTGCTAGTGGTTTGGACCCCTCGGGACAGGGGTTCACCGGGGAGCTGTTTTTT.

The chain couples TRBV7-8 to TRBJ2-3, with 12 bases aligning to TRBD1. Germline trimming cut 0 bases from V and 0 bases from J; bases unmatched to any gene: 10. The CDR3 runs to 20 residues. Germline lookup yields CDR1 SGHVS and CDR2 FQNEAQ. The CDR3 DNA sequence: TGTGCCAGCAGCTTAGCGGGACAGGGGGCGCGACTTCCTAGCACAGATACGCAGTATTTT. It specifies CASSLAGQGARLPSTDTQYF.

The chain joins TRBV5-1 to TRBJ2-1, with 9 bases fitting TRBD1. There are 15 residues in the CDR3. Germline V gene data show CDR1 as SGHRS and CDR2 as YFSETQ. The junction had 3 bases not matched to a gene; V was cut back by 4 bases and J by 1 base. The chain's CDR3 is CASSRGQGSYNEQFF. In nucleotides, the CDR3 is TGCGCCAGCAGCAGGGGACAGGGTTCCTACAATGAGCAGTTCTTC.

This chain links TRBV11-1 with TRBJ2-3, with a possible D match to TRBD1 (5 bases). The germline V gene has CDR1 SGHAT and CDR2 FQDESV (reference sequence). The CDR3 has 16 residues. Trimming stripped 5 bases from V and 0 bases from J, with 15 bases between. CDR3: CASSPQGELSTDTQYF. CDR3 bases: TGTGCCAGCAGCCCTCAGGGCGAACTTAGCACAGATACGCAGTATTTT.

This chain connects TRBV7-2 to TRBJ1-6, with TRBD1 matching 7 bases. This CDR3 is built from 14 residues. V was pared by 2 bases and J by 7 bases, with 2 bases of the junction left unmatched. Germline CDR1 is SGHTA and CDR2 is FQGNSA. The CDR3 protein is CASSLQGDNSPLHF. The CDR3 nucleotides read TGTGCCAGCAGCTTACAGGGGGACAATTCACCCCTCCACTTT. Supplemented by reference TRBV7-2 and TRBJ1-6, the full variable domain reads GAGVSQSPSNKVTEKGKDVELRCDPISGHTALYWYRQSLGQGLEFLIYFQGNSAPDKSGLPSDRFSAERTGGSVSTLTIQRTQQEDSAVYLCASSLQGDNSPLHFGNGTRLTVT.

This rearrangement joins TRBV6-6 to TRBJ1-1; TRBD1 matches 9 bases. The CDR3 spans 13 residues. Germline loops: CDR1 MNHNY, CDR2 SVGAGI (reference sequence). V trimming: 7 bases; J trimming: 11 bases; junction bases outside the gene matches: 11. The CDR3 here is CASKIRQGVEAFF. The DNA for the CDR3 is TGTGCCAGCAAGATCAGACAGGGGGTGGAGGCTTTCTTT.

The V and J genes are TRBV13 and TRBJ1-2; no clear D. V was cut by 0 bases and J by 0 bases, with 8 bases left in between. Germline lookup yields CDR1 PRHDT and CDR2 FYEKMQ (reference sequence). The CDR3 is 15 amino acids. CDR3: CASSLGQTPNYGYTF. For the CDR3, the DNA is TGTGCCAGCAGCTTAGGACAGACACCTAACTATGGCTACACCTTC.

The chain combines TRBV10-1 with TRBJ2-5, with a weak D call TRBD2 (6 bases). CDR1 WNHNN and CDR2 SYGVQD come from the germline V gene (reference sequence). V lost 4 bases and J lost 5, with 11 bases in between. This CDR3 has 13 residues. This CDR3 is CASSGLEMETQYF. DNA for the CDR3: TGCGCCAGCAGTGGACTAGAGATGGAGACCCAGTACTTC.

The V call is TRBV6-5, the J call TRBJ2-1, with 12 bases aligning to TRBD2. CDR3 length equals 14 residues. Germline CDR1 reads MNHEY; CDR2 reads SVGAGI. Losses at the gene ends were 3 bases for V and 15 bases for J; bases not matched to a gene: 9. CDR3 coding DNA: TGTGCCAGCAGTTATAGACTAGCGGGAGCAACCCCGTTCTTC. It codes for CASSYRLAGATPFF.